A single sample is the source of the 18 T cell receptor beta chains below, sequenced in a study of cytomegalovirus exposure and HLA in healthy donors. Primers: 60 Vbeta forward and 13 Jbeta reverse. Sequencing was performed with immunoSEQ multiplex PCR; in TCRdb, only in-frame clones are kept and a portion is missing. The data contain some 87,000 clones, 65% to 80% of them singletons. The sequencing input was PBMCs. The source of these receptors is a man younger than 40 in good health and CMV-seronegative.

The rearrangement joins TRBV29-1 to TRBJ2-7; 11 bases line up with TRBD2. This CDR3 has 16 amino acids. The ends lost 4 bases at V and 3 bases at J; junction bases unmatched: 11. Germline CDR1 and CDR2: SQVTM and ANQGSEA. The DNA of the CDR3 is TGCAGCGTTGCGGAAGCGGGACTAGCGGCATTCTACGAGCAGTACTTC. Translating it yields CSVAEAGLAAFYEQYF.

The V call is TRBV5-1, the J call TRBJ1-2, with D perhaps matching TRBD1 (5 bases). The V end lost 3 bases, the J end lost 4 bases, and 16 bases lay between the germline ends. CDR3 length equals 15 residues. Germline V CDR1 and CDR2: SGHRS, YFSETQ. The CDR3 bases are TGCGCCAGCAGCTCCCAGGAGGGGATCGCCTATGGCTACACCTTC. It specifies CASSSQEGIAYGYTF.

This chain connects TRBV29-1 to TRBJ2-3, with D maybe TRBD2 (7 bases). V dropped 6 bases and J dropped 2 bases, with 21 bases sitting between them. This CDR3 has 16 amino acids. The germline V gene has CDR1 SQVTM and CDR2 ANQGSEA. CDR3 in DNA: TGCAGCGTGCAGACGGGTTCCCGGGGGGCCACAGATACGCAGTATTTT. Translating it yields CSVQTGSRGATDTQYF.

V gene TRBV5-1 combines with J gene TRBJ2-7, with 13 nucleotides matching TRBD2. The germline gives CDR1 SGHRS, CDR2 YFSETQ. V lost 3 bases to trimming and J lost 4 bases; unmatched junction nucleotides: 10. CDR3 length: 17 amino acids. CDR3 protein: CASSSTSGGAWGYEQYF. In nucleotides, the CDR3 is TGCGCCAGCAGCTCTACTAGCGGGGGGGCCTGGGGTTACGAGCAGTACTTC. Using reference TRBV5-1 and TRBJ2-7 for the parts outside the CDR3, the full variable domain is KAGVTQTPRYLIKTRGQQVTLSCSPISGHRSVSWYQQTPGQGLQFLFEYFSETQRNKGNFPGRFSGRQFSNSRSEMNVSTLELGDSALYLCASSSTSGGAWGYEQYFGPGTRLTVT.

In this sample, this clone turned up once. This chain uses TRBV18 with TRBJ1-1; D is possibly TRBD1 (5 bases). The CDR3 is 13 amino acids. Trimming removed 3 bases from V and 3 bases from J, with 8 bases in between. Germline assignment: CDR1 KGHSH and CDR2 LQKENI. In DNA form, the CDR3 reads TGTGCCAGCTCACCGGCACAGGACACTGAAGCTTTCTTT. Amino acid sequence: CASSPAQDTEAFF.

The chain joins TRBV19 to TRBJ1-1; weak D call: TRBD1 (6 bases). The ends were cut back, 5 bases at V and 6 bases at J, with 19 bases in the middle. Germline V CDR1 and CDR2: LNHDA, SQIVND (reference sequence). This CDR3 is 15 amino acids long. The CDR3 coding sequence is TGTGCCAGTAGTCCCATAGAAGGGGGTGCGGCTGAAGCTTTCTTT. This sequence encodes CASSPIEGGAAEAFF.

The sample holds a few counts of this clone. The rearrangement joins TRBV10-3 to TRBJ1-1; D not resolved. The CDR3 has 13 residues. The V and J ends lost 0 bases and 6 bases respectively, with 8 bases between them. Germline V CDR1 and CDR2: ENHRY, SYGVKD. CDR3 coding DNA: TGTGCCATCAGTGAGTCGAAGGAGCCTGAAGCTTTCTTT. This translates into CAISESKEPEAFF.

The rearrangement uses TRBV5-5 and TRBJ1-1, with D possibly TRBD1 on 5 matching bases. CDR1 is SGHKS, CDR2 YYEKEE, per germline (reference sequence). V dropped 0 bases and J dropped 0 bases, with 12 bases sitting between them. The CDR3 contains 16 residues. CDR3 sequence: CASSLGGAVMNTEAFF. The DNA of the CDR3 is TGTGCCAGCAGCTTGGGCGGGGCTGTAATGAACACTGAAGCTTTCTTT.

This clone was observed once. The J gene is TRBJ1-1, the V gene TRBV12-5; possible D gene TRBD1, 5 bases. This CDR3 comprises 14 residues. From germline, CDR1 is LGHNT and CDR2 FRNRAP. V was trimmed by 3 bases and J by 6 bases, leaving 14 bases between them. The CDR3 region is CASGFGREGAEAFF. In DNA form, the CDR3 reads TGTGCTAGTGGTTTCGGAAGGGAAGGGGCTGAAGCTTTCTTT.

This chain uses TRBV6-5 with TRBJ2-1; perhaps TRBD1 as D (5 bases). This CDR3 has 13 amino acids. V gave up 5 bases and J gave up 8 bases, with 13 bases separating them. CDR1 is MNHEY, CDR2 SVGAGI, per germline. The CDR3 here is CASSRTRRDEQFF. The CDR3, as DNA: TGTGCCAGCAGTCGGACACGCAGGGATGAGCAGTTCTTC.

The chain combines TRBV7-9 with TRBJ1-2, with unresolved D. Trimming removed 1 base at V and 7 bases at J, with 13 bases between. The length of the CDR3 is 14 residues. Germline assignment: CDR1 SEHNR and CDR2 FQNEAQ (reference sequence). In nucleotides, the CDR3 is TGTGCCAGCAGCTTAGATATTCGGCCGGGTGGCTACACCTTC. Protein: CASSLDIRPGGYTF.

This clone was recorded once. The CDR3 region is CASELAGGFQYNEQFF. The DNA for the CDR3 is TGTGCCAGCGAGCTAGCGGGGGGGTTTCAATACAATGAGCAGTTCTTC. The chain uses TRBV5-4 and TRBJ2-1, with 12 bases lining up with TRBD2. Germline trimming cut 7 bases from V and 4 bases from J; bases unmatched to any gene: 9. The CDR3 spans 16 residues. Germline V gives CDR1 SGHNT, CDR2 YYREEE (reference sequence). Complete variable domain (other parts from reference TRBV5-4 and TRBJ2-1): ETGVTQSPTHLIKTRGQQVTLRCSSQSGHNTVSWYQQALGQGPQFIFQYYREEENGRGNFPPRFSGLQFPNYSSELNVNALELDDSALYLCASELAGGFQYNEQFFGPGTRLTVL.

This sequence joins TRBV29-1 and TRBJ2-2; D not resolved. The length of the CDR3 is 14 residues. V gave up 5 bases and J gave up 4 bases, with 14 bases separating them. The germline V gene has CDR1 SQVTM and CDR2 ANQGSEA. The CDR3 reads CSVSFTLLTGELFF. DNA of the CDR3: TGCAGCGTTTCCTTTACTTTACTCACCGGGGAGCTGTTTTTT.

CDR3 coding DNA: TGTGCCAGCAGCTTAGCTCCCGGGAACTATGGCTACACCTTC. Its protein is CASSLAPGNYGYTF. The chain uses TRBV7-9 and TRBJ1-2, with D unclear. The germline V gene encodes CDR1 SEHNR and CDR2 FQNEAQ (reference sequence). This CDR3 has 14 residues. Trimming removed 0 bases from V and 2 bases from J, with 7 bases in between.

This sequence joins TRBV7-9 and TRBJ1-1, with D possibly matching TRBD1 (5 bases). Germline V lookup: CDR1 SEHNR, CDR2 FQNEAQ (reference sequence). CDR3 length: 15 amino acids. The V gene lost 6 bases and the J gene lost 3 bases, with 17 bases spanning the gap. CDR3 nucleotides: TGTGCCAGCAGTAGGGGCGCTTCATCGGACACTGAAGCTTTCTTT. Translating it yields CASSRGASSDTEAFF.

CDR3 nucleotides: TGTGCCAGCAACACAGGCTTGAACACTGAAGCTTTCTTT. Protein product: CASNTGLNTEAFF. This sequence joins TRBV28 and TRBJ1-1; possibly TRBD1 for D (5 bases). V gave up 7 bases and J gave up 0 bases, with 9 bases separating them. This CDR3 region has 13 residues. Germline assignment: CDR1 MDHEN and CDR2 SYDVKM.

The rearrangement links TRBV23-1 to TRBJ2-3, with 7 nucleotides matching TRBD2. TRBV23-1 is placed among ORFs of uncertain function. The V gene end was trimmed by 9 bases and the J gene end by 5 bases; junction bases not matched to a gene: 17. The CDR3 totals 16 residues. CDR3 sequence reads: CARQVGGGRALDTQYF. The CDR3 nucleotides read TGCGCCAGGCAAGTTGGGGGGGGTCGGGCTTTAGATACGCAGTATTTT.

The V and J genes are TRBV30 and TRBJ2-7, with 12 nucleotides matching TRBD1. With 1 base clipped from V and 3 bases from J, the junction kept 4 bases outside the gene matches. This CDR3 is built from 15 residues. CDR1 GTSNPN and CDR2 SVGIG come from the germline V gene (reference sequence). The CDR3 DNA reads TGTGCCTGGAGTGGCGGGACAGGGGGCCTCTACGAGCAGTACTTC. This gives the protein CAWSGGTGGLYEQYF.